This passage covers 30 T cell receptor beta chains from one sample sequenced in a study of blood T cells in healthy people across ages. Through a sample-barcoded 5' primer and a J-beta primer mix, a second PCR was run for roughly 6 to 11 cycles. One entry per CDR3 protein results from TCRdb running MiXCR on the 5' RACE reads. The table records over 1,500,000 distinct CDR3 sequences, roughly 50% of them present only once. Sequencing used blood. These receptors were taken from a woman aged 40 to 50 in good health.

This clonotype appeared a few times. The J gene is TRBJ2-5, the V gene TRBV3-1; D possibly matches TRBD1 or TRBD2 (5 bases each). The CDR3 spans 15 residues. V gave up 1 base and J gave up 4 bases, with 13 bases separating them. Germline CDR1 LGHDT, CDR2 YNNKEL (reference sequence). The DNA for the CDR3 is TGTGCCAGCAGCCAAGTGGCAGGGAGTGGAGAGACCCAGTACTTC. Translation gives CASSQVAGSGETQYF.

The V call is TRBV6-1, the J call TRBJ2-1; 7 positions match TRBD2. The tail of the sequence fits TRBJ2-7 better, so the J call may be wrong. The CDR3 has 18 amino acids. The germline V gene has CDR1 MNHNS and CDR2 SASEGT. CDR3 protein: CASRHSVGGLSSYNEQYF. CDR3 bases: TGTGCCAGCAGGCACAGTGTGGGAGGGCTCAGCTCCTACAATGAGCAGTACTTC.

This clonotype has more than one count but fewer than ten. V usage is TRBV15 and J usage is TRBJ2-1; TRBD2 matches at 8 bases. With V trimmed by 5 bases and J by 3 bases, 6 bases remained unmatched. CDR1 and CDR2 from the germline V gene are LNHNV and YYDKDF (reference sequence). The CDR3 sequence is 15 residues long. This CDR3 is CATSSAGDLYNEQFF. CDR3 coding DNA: TGTGCCACCAGCTCAGCGGGGGACCTCTACAATGAGCAGTTCTTC.

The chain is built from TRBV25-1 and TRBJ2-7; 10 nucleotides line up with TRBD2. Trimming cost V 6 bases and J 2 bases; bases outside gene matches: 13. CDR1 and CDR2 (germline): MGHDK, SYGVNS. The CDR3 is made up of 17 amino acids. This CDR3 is CASSGRISGGPTYEQYF. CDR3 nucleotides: TGTGCCAGCAGCGGACGGATTAGCGGGGGGCCTACCTACGAGCAGTACTTC.

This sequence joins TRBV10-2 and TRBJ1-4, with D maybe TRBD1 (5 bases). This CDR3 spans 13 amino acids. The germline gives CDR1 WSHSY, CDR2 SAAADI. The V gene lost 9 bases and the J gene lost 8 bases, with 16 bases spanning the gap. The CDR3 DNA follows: TGCGCCAGTACCGGGACGGGAAGGGAAAAACTGTTTTTT. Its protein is CASTGTGREKLFF.

The CDR3 loop reads CASSPGHYNEKLFF. The CDR3 DNA sequence: TGTGCCAGCAGTCCCGGACACTATAATGAAAAACTGTTTTTT. The chain employs TRBV6-5 and TRBJ1-4, with D tentatively TRBD1 (5 bases). CDR3 length: 14 amino acids. Between the trimmed V and J ends, which lost 5 bases and 4 bases, there was a span of 11 bases. Germline loops: CDR1 MNHEY, CDR2 SVGAGI.

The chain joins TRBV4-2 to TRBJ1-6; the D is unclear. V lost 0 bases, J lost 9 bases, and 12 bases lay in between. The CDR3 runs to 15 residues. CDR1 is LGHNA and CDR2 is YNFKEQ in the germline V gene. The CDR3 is CASSQDRAESSPLHF. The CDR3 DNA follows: TGTGCCAGCAGCCAAGATCGGGCAGAGAGTTCACCCCTCCACTTT.

The CDR3 protein is CATSRDGWTRGGTTDTQYF. In DNA, the CDR3 is TGTGCCACCAGCAGAGACGGGTGGACGCGGGGGGGTACAACAGATACGCAGTATTTT. The chain is built from TRBV15 and TRBJ2-3, with 9 bases aligning to TRBD2. The CDR3 runs 19 residues. The V gene end was trimmed by 0 bases and the J gene end by 3 bases; junction bases not matched to a gene: 13. Germline CDR1 is LNHNV and CDR2 is YYDKDF (reference sequence).

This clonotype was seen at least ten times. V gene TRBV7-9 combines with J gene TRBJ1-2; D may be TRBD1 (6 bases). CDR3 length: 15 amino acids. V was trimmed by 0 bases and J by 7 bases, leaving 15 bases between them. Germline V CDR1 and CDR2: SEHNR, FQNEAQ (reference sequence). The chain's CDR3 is CASSLAQGRDGGYTF. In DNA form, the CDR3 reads TGTGCCAGCAGCTTAGCGCAGGGGCGCGACGGTGGCTACACCTTC.

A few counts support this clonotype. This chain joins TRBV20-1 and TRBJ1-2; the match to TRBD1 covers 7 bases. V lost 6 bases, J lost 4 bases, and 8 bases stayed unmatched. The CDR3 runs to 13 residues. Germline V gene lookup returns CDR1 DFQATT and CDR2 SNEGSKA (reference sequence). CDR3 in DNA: TGCAGTGCCGCATCAGGGGGTGGCTATGGCTACACCTTC. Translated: CSAASGGGYGYTF.

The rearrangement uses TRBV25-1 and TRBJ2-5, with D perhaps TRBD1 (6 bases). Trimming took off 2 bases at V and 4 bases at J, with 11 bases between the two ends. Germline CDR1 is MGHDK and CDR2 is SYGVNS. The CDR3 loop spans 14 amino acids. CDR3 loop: CASSEHRVGETQYF. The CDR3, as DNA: TGTGCCAGCAGTGAACACAGGGTTGGAGAGACCCAGTACTTC.

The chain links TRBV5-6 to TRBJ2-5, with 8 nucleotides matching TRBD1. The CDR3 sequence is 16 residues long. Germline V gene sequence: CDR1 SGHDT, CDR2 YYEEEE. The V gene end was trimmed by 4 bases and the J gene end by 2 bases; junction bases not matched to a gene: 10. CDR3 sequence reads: CASSPTDRVKQETQYF. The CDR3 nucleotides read TGTGCCAGCAGCCCAACGGACAGGGTCAAACAAGAGACCCAGTACTTC.

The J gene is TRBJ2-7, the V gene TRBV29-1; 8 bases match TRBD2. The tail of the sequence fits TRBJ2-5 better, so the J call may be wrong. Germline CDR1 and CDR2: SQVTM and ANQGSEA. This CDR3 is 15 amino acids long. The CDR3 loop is CSVETSEGYAETQYF. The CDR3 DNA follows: TGCAGCGTTGAGACTAGCGAAGGGTACGCTGAGACCCAGTACTTC.

CDR3 protein: CASSLRQTPHSGANVLTF. In DNA form, the CDR3 reads TGTGCCAGCAGCTTAAGGCAAACTCCTCACTCTGGGGCCAACGTCCTGACTTTC. The chain uses TRBV7-2 and TRBJ2-6, with D uncertain. The germline gives CDR1 SGHTA, CDR2 FQGNSA. This CDR3 has 18 amino acids. V was trimmed by 2 bases and J by 0 bases, leaving 14 bases between them.

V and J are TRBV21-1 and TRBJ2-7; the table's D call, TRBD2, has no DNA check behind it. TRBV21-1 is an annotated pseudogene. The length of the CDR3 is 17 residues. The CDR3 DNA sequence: TGTGCCAGGCACGGAATAAGAGGGGGAGGGTCTGGCTACGAGCAGTACTTC. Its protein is CARHGIRGGGSGYEQYF.

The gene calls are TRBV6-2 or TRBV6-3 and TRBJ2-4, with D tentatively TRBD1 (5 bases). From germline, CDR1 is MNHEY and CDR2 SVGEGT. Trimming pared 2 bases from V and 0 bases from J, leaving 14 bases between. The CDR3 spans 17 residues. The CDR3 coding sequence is TGTGCCAGCAGTTACGTTAGGGGCCGGCTAGCCAAAAACATTCAGTACTTC. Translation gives CASSYVRGRLAKNIQYF.

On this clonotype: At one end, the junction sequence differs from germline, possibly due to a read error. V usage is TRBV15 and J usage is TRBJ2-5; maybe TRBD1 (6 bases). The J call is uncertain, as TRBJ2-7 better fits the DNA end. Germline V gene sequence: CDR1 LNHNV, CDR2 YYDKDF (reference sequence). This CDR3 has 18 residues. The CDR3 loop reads CATSRRFPGQSTPYEQYF. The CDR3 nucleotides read TGCGCCACCAGCAGACGTTTTCCCGGACAGTCAACCCCCTACGAGCAGTACTTC.

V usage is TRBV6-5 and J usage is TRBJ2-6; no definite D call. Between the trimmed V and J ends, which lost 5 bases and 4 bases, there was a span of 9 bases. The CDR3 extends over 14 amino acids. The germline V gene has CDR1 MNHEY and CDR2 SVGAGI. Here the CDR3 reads CASSNTPGANVLTF. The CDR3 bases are TGTGCCAGCAGTAACACCCCCGGGGCCAACGTCCTGACTTTC.

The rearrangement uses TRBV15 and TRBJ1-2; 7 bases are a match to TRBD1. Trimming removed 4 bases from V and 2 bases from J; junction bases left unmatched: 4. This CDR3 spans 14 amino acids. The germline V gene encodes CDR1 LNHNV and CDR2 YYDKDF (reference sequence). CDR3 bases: TGTGCCACCAGCATGGGACAGTCCAACTATGGCTACACCTTC. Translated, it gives CATSMGQSNYGYTF. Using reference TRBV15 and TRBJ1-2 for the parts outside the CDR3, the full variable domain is DAMVIQNPRYQVTQFGKPVTLSCSQTLNHNVMYWYQQKSSQAPKLLFHYYDKDFNNEADTPDNFQSRRPNTSFCFLDIRSPGLGDTAMYLCATSMGQSNYGYTFGSGTRLTVV.

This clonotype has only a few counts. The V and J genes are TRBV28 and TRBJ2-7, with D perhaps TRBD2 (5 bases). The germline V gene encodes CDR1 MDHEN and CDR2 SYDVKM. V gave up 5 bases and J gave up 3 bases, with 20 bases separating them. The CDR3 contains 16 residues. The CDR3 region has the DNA TGTGCCAGCAGTACCCCACACGGGGAAAGGCTCTACGAGCAGTACTTC. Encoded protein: CASSTPHGERLYEQYF.

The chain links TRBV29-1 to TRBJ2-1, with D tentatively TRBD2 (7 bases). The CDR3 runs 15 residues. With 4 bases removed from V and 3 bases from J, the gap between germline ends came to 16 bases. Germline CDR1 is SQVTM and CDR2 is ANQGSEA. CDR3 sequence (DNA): TGCAGCGTTGTGGACCCGGGGGGCTTCTACAATGAGCAGTTCTTC. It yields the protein CSVVDPGGFYNEQFF.

The CDR3 loop is CASSQDHDRRFWTQYF. The CDR3 bases are TGCGCCAGCAGCCAAGATCATGATCGTAGATTTTGGACCCAGTACTTC. The chain has TRBV4-1 and TRBJ2-7, with D unresolved. The J call is uncertain, as TRBJ2-5 better fits the DNA end. CDR1 MGHRA and CDR2 YSYEKL come from the germline V gene. This CDR3 has 16 amino acids.

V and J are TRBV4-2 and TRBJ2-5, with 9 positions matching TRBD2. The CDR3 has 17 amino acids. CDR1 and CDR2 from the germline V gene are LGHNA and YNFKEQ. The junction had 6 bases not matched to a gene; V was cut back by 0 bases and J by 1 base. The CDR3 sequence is CASSQDWASGVQETQYF. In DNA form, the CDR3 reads TGTGCCAGCAGCCAAGATTGGGCTAGCGGGGTCCAAGAGACCCAGTACTTC.

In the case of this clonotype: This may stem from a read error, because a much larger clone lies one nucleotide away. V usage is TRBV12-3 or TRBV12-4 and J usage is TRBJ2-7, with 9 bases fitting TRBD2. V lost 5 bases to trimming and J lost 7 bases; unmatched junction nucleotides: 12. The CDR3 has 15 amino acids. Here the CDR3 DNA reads TGTGCCAGCAGTCCTTTGGCGGGGGGGCGAGATGAGCAGTACTTC. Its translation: CASSPLAGGRDEQYF.

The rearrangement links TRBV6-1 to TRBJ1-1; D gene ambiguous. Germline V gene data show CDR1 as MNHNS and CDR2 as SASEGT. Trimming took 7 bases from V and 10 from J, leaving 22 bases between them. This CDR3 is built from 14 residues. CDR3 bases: TGTGCCAGCAAGCGGCCCCGGAGATTCCCTCGAGCTTTCTTT. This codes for CASKRPRRFPRAFF.

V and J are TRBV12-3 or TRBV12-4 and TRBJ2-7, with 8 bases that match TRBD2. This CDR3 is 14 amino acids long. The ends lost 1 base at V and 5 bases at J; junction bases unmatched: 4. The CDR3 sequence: CASSLGLASDEQYF. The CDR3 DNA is TGTGCCAGCAGTTTAGGACTAGCGTCCGACGAGCAGTACTTC.

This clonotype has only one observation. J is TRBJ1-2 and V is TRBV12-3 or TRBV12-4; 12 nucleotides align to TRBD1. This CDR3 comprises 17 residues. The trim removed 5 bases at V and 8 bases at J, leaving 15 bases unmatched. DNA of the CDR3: TGTGCCAGCAGTCCTCGGGACAGGGGGCGCGAGGGCTTCGGCTACACCTTC. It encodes CASSPRDRGREGFGYTF.

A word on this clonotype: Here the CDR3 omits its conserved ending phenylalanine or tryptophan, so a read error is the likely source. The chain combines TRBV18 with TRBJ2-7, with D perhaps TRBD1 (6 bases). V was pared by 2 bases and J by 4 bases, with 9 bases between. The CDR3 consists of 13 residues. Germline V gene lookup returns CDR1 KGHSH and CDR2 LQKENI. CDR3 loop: CASSPYQGYEQYL. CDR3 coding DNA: TGTGCCAGCTCACCATACCAGGGGTACGAGCAGTACTTA.

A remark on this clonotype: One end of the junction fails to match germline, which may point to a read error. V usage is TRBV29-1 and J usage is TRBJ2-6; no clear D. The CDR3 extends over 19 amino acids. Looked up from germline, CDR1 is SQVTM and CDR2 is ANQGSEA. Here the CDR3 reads CGVLFPQGPEASGANVLTF. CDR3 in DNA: TGCGGCGTTCTTTTTCCCCAAGGGCCCGAGGCCTCTGGGGCCAACGTCCTGACTTTC. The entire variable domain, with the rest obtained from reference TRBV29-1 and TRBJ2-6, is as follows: SAVISQKPSRDICQRGTSLTIQCQVDSQVTMMFWYRQQPGQSLTLIATANQGSEATYESGFVIDKFPISRPNLTFSTLTVSNMSPEDSSIYLCGVLFPQGPEASGANVLTFGAGSRLTVL.

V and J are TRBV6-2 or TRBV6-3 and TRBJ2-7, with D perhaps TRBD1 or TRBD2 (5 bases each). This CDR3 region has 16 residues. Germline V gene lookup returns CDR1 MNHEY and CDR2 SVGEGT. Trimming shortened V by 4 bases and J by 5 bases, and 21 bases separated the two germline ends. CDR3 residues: CASSFADWPRGDEQYF. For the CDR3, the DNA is TGTGCCAGCAGTTTCGCGGACTGGCCGAGGGGCGACGAGCAGTACTTC.